These 22 T cell receptor beta chains originate from one sample sequenced in a study of T cells in Graves' hyperthyroidism and ophthalmopathy. RNA transcripts served as the template for amplifying TCR beta CDR3 regions. A set of HTBI primers served as the primers for a first-round RT-PCR of the TCR CDR3. Each CDR3 protein gets one entry after TCRdb re-called the multiplex PCR reads with MiXCR. The repertoire holds around 180,000 distinct CDR3 sequences, 17% seen once, with roughly 30% in the top ten. The sample taken for sequencing was blood. All receptors derive from a woman in her 50s with Graves' hyperthyroidism.

Ten or more counts support this clonotype. V gene TRBV7-9 combines with J gene TRBJ1-2; 7 bases fit TRBD1. The CDR3 is 15 amino acids. Losses at the gene ends were 4 bases for V and 4 bases for J; bases not matched to a gene: 9. Per the germline V gene, CDR1 is SEHNR and CDR2 is FQNEAQ (reference sequence). CDR3 DNA sequence: TGTGCCAGCAGCTCTTCCGGGACAGTCGGCTATGGCTACACCTTC. Translation: CASSSSGTVGYGYTF.

In its sample, this clonotype was seen many times. The J gene is TRBJ2-7, the V gene TRBV19, with 10 bases that match TRBD2. Germline CDR1 is LNHDA and CDR2 is SQIVND (reference sequence). V lost 6 bases, J lost 1 base, and 6 bases stayed unmatched. CDR3 length: 15 amino acids. In DNA, the CDR3 is TGTGCCAGTAGGGTCGCTAGCGGGGGATCCTACGAGCAGTACTTC. This sequence encodes CASRVASGGSYEQYF.

This clonotype was seen only a few times. The chain recombines TRBV3-1 with TRBJ2-1, with D perhaps matching TRBD2 (6 bases). This CDR3 comprises 14 residues. The V end was cut by 6 bases, the J end by 7 bases, with 16 bases between. From germline, CDR1 is LGHDT and CDR2 YNNKEL (reference sequence). The CDR3 loop reads CASRVGGLGNEQFF. The CDR3 nucleotides are TGTGCCAGCAGGGTCGGGGGATTGGGTAATGAGCAGTTCTTC.

This clonotype showed up many times. The rearrangement joins TRBV7-9 to TRBJ1-4; D remains unclear. The CDR3 is made up of 15 amino acids. CDR1 is SEHNR, CDR2 FQNEAQ, per germline (reference sequence). Trimming removed 3 bases at V and 2 bases at J, with 10 bases between. CDR3 sequence: CASSLLAETNEKLFF. CDR3 bases: TGTGCCAGCAGCTTGCTAGCCGAGACTAATGAAAAACTGTTTTTT.

This clonotype was picked up many times. The V and J genes are TRBV28 and TRBJ1-2; possible D gene TRBD1, 5 bases. The ends were cut back, 5 bases at V and 4 bases at J, with 14 bases in the middle. Germline CDR1 MDHEN, CDR2 SYDVKM. This CDR3 has 14 amino acids. The CDR3 nucleotides are TGTGCCAGCAGTCCCTCGGACAAGTCCTATGGCTACACCTTC. This gives the protein CASSPSDKSYGYTF.

This clonotype was observed at least ten times. The CDR3 sequence: CASKALDYEQYF. In DNA form, the CDR3 reads TGCGCCAGCAAAGCGTTGGACTACGAGCAGTACTTC. This chain links TRBV5-1 with TRBJ2-7; D gene uncertain. The CDR3 runs to 12 residues. V lost 6 bases and J lost 3, with 10 bases in between. CDR1 is SGHRS, CDR2 YFSETQ, per germline.

This clonotype has ten or more counts. The rearrangement uses TRBV6-2 or TRBV6-3 and TRBJ1-1; no reliable D call. The CDR3 contains 13 residues. Germline assignment: CDR1 MNHEY and CDR2 SVGEGT. Deletions cut 0 bases from V and 3 bases from J, with 5 bases between. The CDR3 sequence: CASSYSRYTEAFF. The CDR3 nucleotides are TGTGCCAGCAGTTACTCCCGGTACACTGAAGCTTTCTTT.

The table lists this clonotype with many counts. V usage is TRBV6-4 and J usage is TRBJ2-3; D possibly corresponds to TRBD1 (7 bases). Trimming removed 6 bases at V and 4 bases at J, with 20 bases between. Germline V lookup: CDR1 MRHNA, CDR2 SNTAGT. CDR3 length: 16 residues. The CDR3 reads CASSRTGQEGADTQYF. CDR3 coding DNA: TGTGCCAGCAGCCGGACCGGACAGGAGGGGGCAGATACGCAGTATTTT.

This clonotype occurred many times. The chain recombines TRBV6-1 with TRBJ2-7; D remains unclear. Between the trimmed V and J ends, which lost 5 bases and 4 bases, there was a span of 15 bases. This CDR3 spans 14 amino acids. The germline V gene has CDR1 MNHNS and CDR2 SASEGT. CDR3 loop: CASSLQPPPYEQYF. Written as DNA, the CDR3 is TGTGCCAGCAGTCTCCAGCCACCTCCATACGAGCAGTACTTC.

This clonotype has more than one count but fewer than ten. The genes are TRBV7-9 and TRBJ1-6; the D is unclear. Per germline, CDR1 SEHNR and CDR2 FQNEAQ (reference sequence). The CDR3 runs 15 residues. Trimming took off 5 bases at V and 7 bases at J, with 15 bases between the two ends. The CDR3 protein is CASSPSHRENSPLHF. DNA of the CDR3: TGTGCCAGCAGCCCTAGTCACCGAGAGAATTCACCCCTCCACTTT.

This clonotype was observed a few times. The J gene is TRBJ2-7, the V gene TRBV2, with TRBD1 matching over 12 bases. V was clipped by 6 bases and J by 7 bases; unmatched bases: 7. Germline V gene data show CDR1 as SNHLY and CDR2 as FYNNEI. The CDR3 is made up of 14 amino acids. The CDR3 nucleotides read TGTGCCAGCAGGGGGACAGGGGGCGCGGAGGAGCAGTACTTC. As protein: CASRGTGGAEEQYF.

The genes are TRBV7-9 and TRBJ2-7; 9 bases fit TRBD1. The CDR3 totals 15 residues. CDR1 SEHNR and CDR2 FQNEAQ come from the germline V gene (reference sequence). V gave up 6 bases and J gave up 2 bases; unmatched junction bases: 8. The CDR3 DNA is TGTGCCAGCAGGCCGGGACAGGGTAATCCCTACGAGCAGTACTTC. Residues: CASRPGQGNPYEQYF.

This clonotype turned up a few times. The V and J genes are TRBV15 and TRBJ1-1; tentatively, D is TRBD1 (5 bases). The CDR3 spans 14 residues. V lost 1 base and J lost 6, with 12 bases in between. Germline CDR1 reads LNHNV; CDR2 reads YYDKDF (reference sequence). The CDR3 protein is CATSRVGGDPEAFF. DNA for the CDR3: TGTGCCACCAGCAGAGTGGGGGGGGATCCTGAAGCTTTCTTT.

Many counts were recorded for this clonotype. The rearrangement links TRBV11-2 to TRBJ2-3; no reliable D call. The germline V gene has CDR1 SGHAT and CDR2 FQNNGV. The germline V and J ends were trimmed by 4 bases and 1 base, with 3 bases remaining between them. This CDR3 is built from 12 residues. The CDR3 spells CASSWGTDTQYF. CDR3 in DNA: TGTGCCAGCAGCTGGGGCACAGATACGCAGTATTTT.

The chain links TRBV7-2 to TRBJ2-6, with 7 bases aligning to TRBD2. This CDR3 has 14 residues. Per the germline V gene, CDR1 is SGHTA and CDR2 is FQGNSA. The J segment lost 4 bases and the V segment lost 5 bases, leaving 2 bases of the junction unmatched. The CDR3 bases are TGTGCCAGCAGCCTCGGGGGGGGGGCCAACGTCCTGACTTTC. Its protein is CASSLGGGANVLTF.

The V and J genes are TRBV7-9 and TRBJ2-3; D might be TRBD1 or TRBD2, each matching 5 bases. CDR1 and CDR2 (germline): SEHNR, FQNEAQ (reference sequence). V shed 7 bases and J shed 5 bases, with 19 bases lying between them. The length of the CDR3 is 15 residues. CDR3 in DNA: TGTGCCAGCAACCGACCGGGACCCTTCGGAGATACGCAGTATTTT. Translating gives CASNRPGPFGDTQYF.

As to this clonotype: This could be a read error, since a much larger clone is one nucleotide away. This sequence joins TRBV11-2 and TRBJ1-6, with 9 bases matching TRBD1. Germline V CDR1 and CDR2: SGHAT, FQNNGV. The trim removed 5 bases at V and 7 bases at J, leaving 9 bases unmatched. CDR3 length: 16 amino acids. The CDR3 coding sequence is TGTGCCAGCAGCCTAAGGGATACAGGGGGCAATTCACCCCTCCACTTT. This encodes CASSLRDTGGNSPLHF.

This clonotype was observed many times. The chain joins TRBV5-1 to TRBJ2-7, with TRBD2 matching over 10 bases. V trimming: 4 bases; J trimming: 0 bases; junction bases outside the gene matches: 10. This CDR3 is 17 amino acids long. Per germline, CDR1 SGHRS and CDR2 YFSETQ. This CDR3 is CASSEASGGPSSYEQYF. The CDR3 DNA sequence: TGCGCCAGCAGCGAGGCTAGCGGGGGCCCAAGCTCCTACGAGCAGTACTTC.

The chain employs TRBV12-3 or TRBV12-4 and TRBJ1-4; perhaps TRBD1 as D (5 bases). CDR3 size: 14 residues. V was shortened by 6 bases and J by 7 bases, with 15 bases between the two germline ends. CDR3 DNA: TGTGCCAGCAGCTCCGGAAGGGGAGGTGAAAAACTGTTTTTT. It is translated as CASSSGRGGEKLFF.

The chain is built from TRBV5-1 and TRBJ2-7, with TRBD1 identical over 7 bases. With V trimmed by 6 bases and J by 2 bases, 8 bases remained unmatched. This CDR3 has 14 amino acids. In germline, CDR1 is SGHRS, CDR2 YFSETQ. In DNA, the CDR3 is TGCGCCAGCACCCTGCAGGGGGAACCCTACGAGCAGTACTTC. Encoded protein: CASTLQGEPYEQYF. Filled out from reference TRBV5-1 and TRBJ2-7, the complete variable domain reads KAGVTQTPRYLIKTRGQQVTLSCSPISGHRSVSWYQQTPGQGLQFLFEYFSETQRNKGNFPGRFSGRQFSNSRSEMNVSTLELGDSALYLCASTLQGEPYEQYFGPGTRLTVT.

In its sample, this clonotype was seen a few times. The gene calls are TRBV4-3 and TRBJ2-4, with D perhaps matching TRBD2 (7 bases). Germline CDR1 and CDR2: LGHNA and YSLEER. CDR3 length: 15 amino acids. Trimming pared 1 base from V and 7 bases from J, leaving 14 bases between. The CDR3 loop is CASSQGGGASNIQYF. CDR3 DNA: TGCGCCAGCAGCCAAGGGGGGGGGGCTTCGAACATTCAGTACTTC.

The gene calls are TRBV4-3 and TRBJ1-2; tentatively, D is TRBD1 (5 bases). Germline CDR1 reads LGHNA; CDR2 reads YSLEER. This CDR3 comprises 15 residues. The V end lost 4 bases, the J end lost 0 bases, and 12 bases lay between the germline ends. CDR3 bases: TGCGCCAGCAGCCCCGGGACCGCAGCTAACTATGGCTACACCTTC. Its translation is CASSPGTAANYGYTF.